This T cell receptor (beta chain) was sequenced during a study of cytomegalovirus exposure and HLA in healthy donors. The PCR made use of 60 Vbeta and 13 Jbeta primers. The repertoire was sequenced with immunoSEQ multiplex PCR; TCRdb's copy has only in-frame clones and lacks some. The sample comprises 85,000 to 100,000 clones, under 75% of which are singletons, and roughly 2.5% rests with the top ten. Germline assignment: CDR1 SGHDT and CDR2 YYEEEE. The V end was cut by 1 base, the J end by 5 bases, with 6 bases between. This CDR3 contains 12 residues. This rearrangement joins TRBV5-6 to TRBJ1-2; no reliable D call. Source material: PBMCs. This sequence was found in a human donor in good health. The CDR3 region is CASSLREYGYTF. The CDR3 coding sequence is TGTGCCAGCAGCTTGAGGGAGTATGGCTACACCTTC.